What follows describes a single T cell receptor (beta chain). Roughly 0.45 to 1 ug RNA was reverse transcribed with random hexamers. Via MiXCR, TCRdb re-called the immunoSEQ multiplex PCR reads, giving one row per CDR3 protein. The data contain roughly 80,000 distinct CDR3 sequences, 90% to 95% of them singletons. These data come from a study of CD8 T cells in Susac syndrome. Trimming cost V 2 bases and J 3 bases, with 16 bases left between them. This CDR3 has 16 residues. From germline, CDR1 is SEHNR and CDR2 FQNEAQ (reference sequence). TEMRA cells were enriched by FACS, and CD4+ and CD8+ T cells were negatively isolated.

The sequenced sample was CD8+ T cells from PBMCs. V gene TRBV7-9 combines with J gene TRBJ2-5; maybe TRBD2 (6 bases). The origin of this receptor is a human donor with multiple sclerosis. The CDR3 protein is CASSLFAGFDEETQYF. The CDR3 nucleotides read TGTGCCAGCAGCTTATTCGCGGGGTTTGATGAAGAGACCCAGTACTTC.